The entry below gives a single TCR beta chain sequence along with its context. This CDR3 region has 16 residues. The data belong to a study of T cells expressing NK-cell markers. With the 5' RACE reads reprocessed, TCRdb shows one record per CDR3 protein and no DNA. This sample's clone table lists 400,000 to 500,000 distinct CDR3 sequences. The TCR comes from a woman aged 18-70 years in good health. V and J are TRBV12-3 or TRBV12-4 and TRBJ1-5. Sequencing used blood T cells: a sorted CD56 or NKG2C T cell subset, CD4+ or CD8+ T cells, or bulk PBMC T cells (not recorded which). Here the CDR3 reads CASSHGAPETNQPQHF.